These 11 T cell receptor beta chains originate from one sample sequenced in a study of shared clonotypes between healthy human individuals. Terminally differentiated effector memory CD45RA+ cells were excluded by CCR7 positive selection of CD45RO-negative cells. Profiling relied on immunoSEQ multiplex PCR, and the TCRdb table lists in-frame clones only, not all of them. The data contain under 700,000 clones, approximately 95% of them singletons. Material: naive CD8+ T cells sorted from blood. These receptors came from a woman under 40 in good health.

This chain joins TRBV7-8 and TRBJ2-1; 9 positions match TRBD2. The germline V gene encodes CDR1 SGHVS and CDR2 FQNEAQ. The CDR3 is 16 amino acids. V gave up 4 bases and J gave up 4 bases; unmatched junction bases: 8. The DNA for the CDR3 is TGTGCCAGCAGCTCCGGTAGCGGGAGCTTTTACAATGAGCAGTTCTTC. Translating gives CASSSGSGSFYNEQFF.

V gene TRBV2 combines with J gene TRBJ2-7; TRBD2 might be the D (6 bases). Trimming removed 8 bases at V and 0 bases at J, with 14 bases between. Germline lookup yields CDR1 SNHLY and CDR2 FYNNEI. This CDR3 is 14 amino acids long. CDR3 in DNA: TGTGCCAGCTCCGGCGGGGTCATCTCCTACGAGCAGTACTTC. Translated: CASSGGVISYEQYF.

The rearrangement joins TRBV10-3 to TRBJ1-4; D is undetermined. Trimming removed 6 bases from V and 4 bases from J, with 9 bases in between. CDR1 and CDR2 from the germline V gene are ENHRY and SYGVKD. The CDR3 totals 13 residues. CDR3: CAIRDGHNEKLFF. The CDR3 region has the DNA TGTGCCATCAGGGACGGTCATAATGAAAAACTGTTTTTT.

This clone was picked up one time. The V call is TRBV29-1, the J call TRBJ2-2; a weak D match, TRBD2 (6 bases). The CDR3 runs 15 residues. Trimming stripped 0 bases from V and 6 bases from J, with 14 bases between. Looked up from germline, CDR1 is SQVTM and CDR2 is ANQGSEA. The CDR3 nucleotides read TGCAGCGTTGAAGATCCCTTCGCGGGGTCCGGGGAGCTGTTTTTT. This codes for CSVEDPFAGSGELFF.

As to this clone: Other DNA sequences of this sample code for an identical CDR3. The chain has TRBV7-9 and TRBJ2-7, with D possibly TRBD2 on 6 matching bases. V was clipped by 5 bases and J by 6 bases, with 11 bases between them. Germline CDR1 SEHNR, CDR2 FQNEAQ (reference sequence). The CDR3 sequence is 12 residues long. Written as DNA, the CDR3 is TGTGCCAGCAGCCCCGGGGGACTCGAGCAGTACTTC. This codes for CASSPGGLEQYF.

The V gene is TRBV27, the J gene TRBJ2-3, with 9 nucleotides matching TRBD2. The trim removed 6 bases at V and 8 bases at J, leaving 12 bases unmatched. The CDR3 consists of 15 residues. Germline V gene lookup returns CDR1 MNHEY and CDR2 SMNVEV (reference sequence). The CDR3 sequence is CASSGGPSGVGTQYF. DNA of the CDR3: TGTGCCAGCAGCGGAGGGCCTAGCGGGGTCGGTACGCAGTATTTT.

The chain links TRBV7-9 to TRBJ2-7; D may be TRBD1 or TRBD2 (5 bases each). The V end lost 6 bases, the J end lost 7 bases, and 22 bases lay between the germline ends. The CDR3 totals 15 residues. Germline V gene data show CDR1 as SEHNR and CDR2 as FQNEAQ (reference sequence). The DNA of the CDR3 is TGTGCCAGCAGTGCCCGGGACCGGGTGTCCGGGGAGCAGTACTTC. Translated: CASSARDRVSGEQYF.

This CDR3 is CASSTRGTGELFF. The CDR3 coding sequence is TGTGCCAGTAGTACAAGGGGCACCGGGGAGCTGTTTTTT. The chain combines TRBV19 with TRBJ2-2, with TRBD1 as a possible D gene (5 bases). The CDR3 contains 13 residues. The ends were cut back, 4 bases at V and 4 bases at J, with 7 bases in the middle. Per germline, CDR1 LNHDA and CDR2 SQIVND (reference sequence).

The J gene is TRBJ2-3, the V gene TRBV7-9, with unresolved D. The CDR3 contains 15 residues. V lost 0 bases and J 0 bases, leaving 7 bases between the germline ends. Germline CDR1 SEHNR, CDR2 FQNEAQ (reference sequence). The CDR3 sequence is CASSLAQASTDTQYF. Here the CDR3 DNA reads TGTGCCAGCAGCTTAGCGCAAGCTAGCACAGATACGCAGTATTTT.

The chain combines TRBV6-6 with TRBJ2-5, with TRBD1 identical over 9 bases. This CDR3 comprises 14 residues. Germline V gives CDR1 MNHNY, CDR2 SVGAGI (reference sequence). The trim removed 6 bases at V and 4 bases at J, leaving 6 bases unmatched. The CDR3: CASSPDRGRETQYF. CDR3 in DNA: TGTGCCAGCAGCCCGGACAGGGGTAGAGAGACCCAGTACTTC.

V usage is TRBV4-1 and J usage is TRBJ2-1; 14 nucleotides match TRBD2. From germline, CDR1 is MGHRA and CDR2 YSYEKL. This CDR3 has 16 amino acids. Germline trimming cut 4 bases from V and 6 bases from J; bases unmatched to any gene: 5. The CDR3: CASSRPGTSGSNEQFF. CDR3 sequence (DNA): TGCGCCAGCAGCCGACCGGGGACTAGCGGGAGCAATGAGCAGTTCTTC.